This T cell receptor beta chain was sequenced in a study of cytomegalovirus exposure and HLA in healthy donors. Study-wide background: Among the roughly 400 genotyped donors, around 85% were placed in the Caucasian-associated ancestry cluster. Study-level results: It was reportedly the case that the classifier diagnosed cytomegalovirus status with high specificity and sensitivity.

The CDR3 runs to 15 residues. Germline CDR1 reads MNHEY; CDR2 reads SVGAGI. The germline V and J ends were trimmed by 7 bases and 5 bases, with 20 bases remaining between them. The PCR used 60 Vbeta and 13 Jbeta primers. Some clones are missing from TCRdb's copy, which holds only in-frame ones; the method was immunoSEQ multiplex PCR. The table lists some 140,000 clones, around 72% of them singletons, with around 1.5% in the top ten. As concerns this clone: What it binds is not known.

Sequences were obtained from PBMCs. The rearrangement joins TRBV6-5 to TRBJ1-1; tentative D call: TRBD1 (6 bases). The source is a woman aged 18-29 years in good health and CMV-seronegative. The CDR3 loop is CASTQTATGSTEAFF. CDR3 bases: TGTGCCAGCACCCAAACGGCAACAGGGAGTACTGAAGCTTTCTTT.